Below are 31 T cell receptor beta chains sequenced from a single sample in a study of shared clonotypes between healthy human individuals. Some clones are missing from TCRdb's copy, which holds only in-frame ones; the method was immunoSEQ multiplex PCR. The repertoire holds about 2.4 million clones, with roughly 93% as singletons. The sequenced material came from naive CD4+ T cells from PBMCs. This sample's subset: CD45RA+ positively selected. These receptors all come from a man aged 18 to 29 in good health. Some clones in this sample may be carry-over from other donors' samples.

J is TRBJ2-4 and V is TRBV6-5, with D tentatively TRBD1 or TRBD2 (5 bases each). Trimming pared 0 bases from V and 7 bases from J, leaving 13 bases between. Germline V gives CDR1 MNHEY, CDR2 SVGAGI. The CDR3 runs 15 residues. CDR3 sequence: CASSYSGAGGNIQYF. The CDR3 DNA sequence: TGTGCCAGCAGTTACTCTGGGGCGGGTGGCAACATTCAGTACTTC.

The chain recombines TRBV4-1 with TRBJ2-1, with 7 bases lining up with TRBD2. V shed 0 bases, J shed 4 bases, and the junction held 6 bases outside the gene matches. CDR1 MGHRA and CDR2 YSYEKL come from the germline V gene. The CDR3 covers 16 residues. The CDR3 sequence is CASSQDWLAEYNEQFF. The CDR3 DNA follows: TGCGCCAGCAGCCAAGATTGGCTAGCGGAGTACAATGAGCAGTTCTTC.

V is TRBV5-1 and J is TRBJ2-5; D possibly uses TRBD1 or TRBD2 (7 bases each). The germline V and J ends were trimmed by 1 base and 3 bases, with 13 bases remaining between them. CDR1 is SGHRS, CDR2 YFSETQ, per germline. This CDR3 contains 15 residues. DNA of the CDR3: TGCGCCAGCAGCTTGTATTCAGGGGGGGAAGAGACCCAGTACTTC. It specifies CASSLYSGGEETQYF.

The chain carries TRBV7-3 and TRBJ2-1; 12 positions agree with TRBD2. The CDR3 contains 16 residues. Per the germline V gene, CDR1 is SGHTA and CDR2 is FQGTGA. Unmatched junction bases numbered 9, after V lost 4 bases and J lost 8 bases. The CDR3 loop is CASSSKTSGSVDEQFF. The CDR3 region has the DNA TGTGCCAGCAGCTCCAAGACTAGCGGGAGTGTCGATGAGCAGTTCTTC.

This clone appeared once. This specimen includes other DNA sequences encoding the same CDR3. The V gene is TRBV5-1, the J gene TRBJ1-4; TRBD1 matches 7 bases. CDR3 length: 14 amino acids. V was clipped by 0 bases and J by 8 bases; unmatched bases: 4. CDR1 and CDR2 from the germline V gene are SGHRS and YFSETQ. CDR3 sequence (DNA): TGCGCCAGCAGCTTGGGACAGGGTGGGGAAAAACTGTTTTTT. It translates to CASSLGQGGEKLFF. The full variable domain, rest sourced from reference TRBV5-1 and TRBJ1-4, is KAGVTQTPRYLIKTRGQQVTLSCSPISGHRSVSWYQQTPGQGLQFLFEYFSETQRNKGNFPGRFSGRQFSNSRSEMNVSTLELGDSALYLCASSLGQGGEKLFFGSGTQLSVL.

J is TRBJ2-4 and V is TRBV30; D unclear. The CDR3 length is 11 residues. CDR1 and CDR2 from the germline V gene are GTSNPN and SVGIG (reference sequence). CDR3 DNA: TGTGCGGGCGATTCCAAAAACATTCAGTACTTC. Its protein is CAGDSKNIQYF.

CDR3 in amino acids: CASSPTSSGELFF. In nucleotides, the CDR3 is TGTGCCAGCAGCCCTACTAGTTCCGGGGAGCTGTTTTTT. The V gene is TRBV6-5, the J gene TRBJ2-2; possible D gene TRBD2, 5 bases. The CDR3 length is 13 residues. Trimming left V 6 bases short and J 6 bases short, with 11 bases between. CDR1 MNHEY and CDR2 SVGAGI come from the germline V gene.

The genes are TRBV5-4 and TRBJ1-5; the match to TRBD1 covers 8 bases. The germline V gene has CDR1 SGHNT and CDR2 YYREEE (reference sequence). Trimming took 6 bases from V and 3 from J; bases not matched to a gene: 8. The CDR3 extends over 15 amino acids. The CDR3 coding sequence is TGTGCCAGCACCTCGGACAGGGTTGTCAATCAGCCCCAGCATTTT. Translating it yields CASTSDRVVNQPQHF.

The CDR3 bases are TGCGCCAGCGGACAGCCCGGGGATACTGAAGCTTTCTTT. Encoded protein: CASGQPGDTEAFF. The chain recombines TRBV5-1 with TRBJ1-1; perhaps TRBD1 as D (6 bases). The CDR3 has 13 residues. Between the trimmed V and J ends, which lost 7 bases and 5 bases, there was a span of 15 bases. The germline V gene has CDR1 SGHRS and CDR2 YFSETQ.

The gene calls are TRBV6-1 and TRBJ2-7; TRBD2 is a possible D gene (6 bases). The germline V gene encodes CDR1 MNHNS and CDR2 SASEGT. V gave up 0 bases and J gave up 1 base, with 10 bases separating them. CDR3 size: 15 residues. This CDR3 reads CASSEARRGSYEQYF. The CDR3 DNA reads as TGTGCCAGCAGTGAAGCTAGGAGGGGTTCCTACGAGCAGTACTTC.

This clone was detected once. The gene calls are TRBV28 and TRBJ1-5, with 7 bases aligning to TRBD1. The V segment lost 4 bases and the J segment 11 bases; nucleotides outside the gene matches: 11. Germline V gene sequence: CDR1 MDHEN, CDR2 SYDVKM. The CDR3 has 14 residues. This CDR3 is CASSWRTGGSAQHF. CDR3 nucleotide sequence: TGTGCCAGCAGTTGGAGGACAGGCGGCTCGGCCCAGCATTTT.

V gene TRBV4-3 combines with J gene TRBJ1-4; the D gene is possibly TRBD1 (6 bases). V was shortened by 0 bases and J by 4 bases, with 9 bases between the two germline ends. This CDR3 is 15 amino acids long. Germline V gene data show CDR1 as LGHNA and CDR2 as YSLEER. In DNA, the CDR3 is TGCGCCAGCAGCCAAGAACAGGGACATAATGAAAAACTGTTTTTT. It yields the protein CASSQEQGHNEKLFF.

This chain links TRBV5-4 with TRBJ2-3; D gene unclear. CDR3 length equals 17 residues. Germline-derived CDR1 and CDR2 are SGHNT and YYREEE (reference sequence). The V and J ends lost 5 bases and 0 bases respectively, with 19 bases between them. Written as DNA, the CDR3 is TGTGCCAGCAGTCCTGCGGCCAGGATAACTAGCACAGATACGCAGTATTTT. Translation: CASSPAARITSTDTQYF.

This rearrangement joins TRBV11-1 to TRBJ1-1; D unclear. Trimming removed 3 bases at V and 6 bases at J, with 8 bases between. There are 12 residues in the CDR3. Looked up from germline, CDR1 is SGHAT and CDR2 is FQDESV (reference sequence). CDR3 amino acids: CASSFHQSEAFF. DNA of the CDR3: TGTGCCAGCAGCTTTCACCAGTCTGAAGCTTTCTTT.

The V and J genes are TRBV4-2 and TRBJ2-7; 8 nucleotides agree with TRBD1. The V gene end was trimmed by 3 bases and the J gene end by 3 bases; junction bases not matched to a gene: 10. CDR1 and CDR2 from the germline V gene are LGHNA and YNFKEQ. The CDR3 has 16 residues. The CDR3 is CASSHPGQAPFYEQYF. CDR3 in DNA: TGTGCCAGCAGCCACCCGGGACAGGCGCCCTTCTACGAGCAGTACTTC.

Here the CDR3 reads CASSVGGLHTGELFF. The CDR3 DNA reads as TGTGCCAGCAGCGTAGGAGGCCTTCACACCGGGGAGCTGTTTTTT. The chain joins TRBV9 to TRBJ2-2; D remains ambiguous. Per germline, CDR1 SGDLS and CDR2 YYNGEE. V lost 0 bases, J lost 3 bases, and 9 bases lay in between. This CDR3 contains 15 residues. Full variable domain (remainder filled in from reference TRBV9 and TRBJ2-2): DSGVTQTPKHLITATGQRVTLRCSPRSGDLSVYWYQQSLDQGLQFLIQYYNGEERAKGNILERFSAQQFPDLHSELNLSSLELGDSALYFCASSVGGLHTGELFFGEGSRLTVL.

The rearrangement links TRBV6-5 to TRBJ1-1; D remains ambiguous. The CDR3 is 13 amino acids. Germline V gives CDR1 MNHEY, CDR2 SVGAGI. Trimming left V 8 bases short and J 4 bases short, with 14 bases between. CDR3 coding DNA: TGTGCCAGCCAAAGGGTTGGCGGCACTGAAGCTTTCTTT. Its protein product is CASQRVGGTEAFF.

The count of this clone is one. The rearrangement uses TRBV2 and TRBJ2-7, with D hard to call. The germline CDR1 and CDR2 sequences are SNHLY and FYNNEI. V was trimmed by 2 bases and J by 8 bases, leaving 10 bases between them. This CDR3 has 12 amino acids. CDR3 DNA: TGTGCCAGCAGTGAATGGGCATCACAGCAGTACTTC. It encodes CASSEWASQQYF. The entire variable domain, with the rest obtained from reference TRBV2 and TRBJ2-7, is as follows: EPEVTQTPSHQVTQMGQEVILRCVPISNHLYFYWYRQILGQKVEFLVSFYNNEISEKSEIFDDQFSVERPDGSNFTLKIRSTKLEDSAMYFCASSEWASQQYFGPGTRLTVT.

The J gene is TRBJ1-5, the V gene TRBV18; TRBD1 aligns across 8 bases. V trimming: 5 bases; J trimming: 10 bases; junction bases outside the gene matches: 10. This CDR3 spans 14 amino acids. In germline, CDR1 is KGHSH, CDR2 LQKENI. The CDR3 spells CASSGWDRTFPQHF. The CDR3 nucleotides read TGTGCCAGCTCAGGGTGGGACAGGACATTTCCCCAGCATTTT. The full variable domain, rest sourced from reference TRBV18 and TRBJ1-5, is NAGVMQNPRHLVRRRGQEARLRCSPMKGHSHVYWYRQLPEEGLKFMVYLQKENIIDESGMPKERFSAEFPKEGPSILRIQQVVRGDSAAYFCASSGWDRTFPQHFGDGTRLSIL.

Of note for this clone: Within the sample, other DNA sequences also encode this same CDR3. The chain combines TRBV7-3 with TRBJ2-3; 12 bases map to TRBD2. The CDR3 is 16 residues long. Trimming removed 3 bases from V and 2 bases from J; junction bases left unmatched: 3. Germline values: CDR1 SGHTA, CDR2 FQGTGA. As DNA, the CDR3 is TGTGCCAGCAGCTTGGGACTAGCGGGCTCCACAGATACGCAGTATTTT. Its protein product is CASSLGLAGSTDTQYF.

V and J are TRBV28 and TRBJ1-6, with D perhaps matching TRBD1 (6 bases). This CDR3 spans 15 amino acids. Trimming took 6 bases from V and 7 from J, leaving 16 bases between them. Germline values: CDR1 MDHEN, CDR2 SYDVKM. In DNA, the CDR3 is TGTGCCAGCAGAGACCCCACCAGGGGAAATTCACCCCTCCACTTT. It specifies CASRDPTRGNSPLHF. Combining the CDR3 with reference TRBV28 and TRBJ1-6 gives the whole variable domain DVKVTQSSRYLVKRTGEKVFLECVQDMDHENMFWYRQDPGLGLRLIYFSYDVKMKEKGDIPEGYSVSREKKERFSLILESASTNQTSMYLCASRDPTRGNSPLHFGNGTRLTVT.

The chain combines TRBV5-1 with TRBJ2-2; TRBD1 agrees at 7 bases. Trimming removed 4 bases from V and 6 bases from J; junction bases left unmatched: 9. Germline values: CDR1 SGHRS, CDR2 YFSETQ. CDR3 length equals 15 residues. The CDR3 spells CASSLTGYRSGELFF. The CDR3 DNA sequence: TGCGCCAGCAGCCTGACAGGGTATCGGTCCGGGGAGCTGTTTTTT.

The chain joins TRBV10-1 to TRBJ2-5; D perhaps matches TRBD2 (6 bases). CDR3 size: 14 residues. The V gene lost 6 bases and the J gene lost 3 bases, with 14 bases spanning the gap. In germline, CDR1 is WNHNN, CDR2 SYGVQD (reference sequence). CDR3 amino acids: CASSPGTSEETQYF. The CDR3 DNA is TGCGCCAGCAGCCCCGGGACTTCTGAAGAGACCCAGTACTTC.

This sequence joins TRBV6-4 and TRBJ2-2, with a weak D call TRBD2 (6 bases). From germline, CDR1 is MRHNA and CDR2 SNTAGT. The CDR3 covers 14 residues. V lost 4 bases to trimming and J lost 3 bases, with 9 bases between them. The CDR3 DNA reads as TGTGCCAGCAGTGCATCGGGGGACACCGGGGAGCTGTTTTTT. This translates into CASSASGDTGELFF.

The chain couples TRBV27 to TRBJ1-3; D gene uncertain. The CDR3 is 14 amino acids. Germline V gene sequence: CDR1 MNHEY, CDR2 SMNVEV (reference sequence). The V end lost 3 bases, the J end lost 7 bases, and 13 bases lay between the germline ends. The CDR3 loop is CASSFKPLANTIYF. DNA for the CDR3: TGTGCCAGCAGTTTTAAACCCCTGGCGAACACCATATATTTT.

The rearrangement joins TRBV6-5 to TRBJ1-2; 8 nucleotides agree with TRBD1. The CDR3 loop spans 15 amino acids. Germline V CDR1 and CDR2: MNHEY, SVGAGI. With 8 bases clipped from V and 2 bases from J, the junction kept 10 bases outside the gene matches. The CDR3 region has the DNA TGTGCCAGCCGCATAGGAGACAGGGGAAACTATGGCTACACCTTC. Translating it yields CASRIGDRGNYGYTF.

V gene TRBV27 combines with J gene TRBJ2-5; D is ambiguous. The CDR3 consists of 13 residues. Germline lookup yields CDR1 MNHEY and CDR2 SMNVEV (reference sequence). V was clipped by 6 bases and J by 4 bases, with 12 bases between them. CDR3 region: CASSWALGETQYF. The CDR3 DNA reads as TGTGCCAGCAGCTGGGCCCTCGGAGAGACCCAGTACTTC.

This chain connects TRBV11-3 to TRBJ2-2; D might be TRBD2 (6 bases). CDR1 and CDR2 from the germline V gene are SGHNT and YENEEA. The CDR3 sequence is 13 residues long. Deletions cut 0 bases from V and 7 bases from J, with 6 bases between. CDR3: CASSLEEGGELFF. The CDR3 nucleotides are TGTGCCAGCAGCTTAGAGGAGGGCGGGGAGCTGTTTTTT. The full variable domain, rest sourced from reference TRBV11-3 and TRBJ2-2, is EAGVVQSPRYKIIEKKQPVAFWCNPISGHNTLYWYLQNLGQGPELLIRYENEEAVDDSQLPKDRFSAERLKGVDSTLKIQPAELGDSAVYLCASSLEEGGELFFGEGSRLTVL.

This chain uses TRBV10-3 with TRBJ1-5; TRBD1 matches at 8 bases. The CDR3 runs to 18 residues. Unmatched junction bases numbered 12, after V lost 5 bases and J lost 0 bases. Germline assignment: CDR1 ENHRY and CDR2 SYGVKD. The CDR3 DNA sequence: TGTGCCATCAGTCCGCGACAGGGGAGGGATTATAGCAATCAGCCCCAGCATTTT. It codes for CAISPRQGRDYSNQPQHF.

The sample holds one count of this clone. The CDR3 sequence is CASSPTLLLAGEQETQYF. The CDR3 nucleotides read TGTGCCAGTAGTCCAACCCTCCTGCTAGCGGGAGAACAAGAGACCCAGTACTTC. The chain links TRBV19 to TRBJ2-5; 10 bases agree with TRBD2. This CDR3 comprises 18 residues. Germline-derived CDR1 and CDR2 are LNHDA and SQIVND (reference sequence). The junction had 14 bases not matched to a gene; V was cut back by 5 bases and J by 2 bases.

The sample holds a few counts of this clone. This chain links TRBV6-1 with TRBJ1-5; D is possibly TRBD1 (5 bases). Trimming cost V 8 bases and J 3 bases, with 11 bases left between them. This CDR3 has 13 residues. Germline CDR1 reads MNHNS; CDR2 reads SASEGT. CDR3: CASGGLYNQPQHF. The CDR3 nucleotides are TGTGCCAGCGGGGGACTCTACAATCAGCCCCAGCATTTT.